A selection of T cell receptor beta chains follows, all from one sample in a study of T cells expressing NK-cell markers. For each CDR3 protein, TCRdb gives one entry from its re-call of the 5' RACE reads, without DNA. The sample totals about 460,000 distinct CDR3 sequences; its top ten clones hold about 1.5%. The sequenced sample was blood T cells: a sorted CD56 or NKG2C T cell subset, CD4+ or CD8+ T cells, or bulk PBMC T cells (not recorded which). These receptors were collected from a woman in her 50s in good health. Each CDR3 is given with its conserved first and last residue.

v_call: TRBV6-1; j_call: TRBJ1-1; cdr3_aa: CASLRVSTEAFF
v_call: TRBV6-5; j_call: TRBJ2-1; cdr3_aa: CASSYGTSGREQFF
v_call: TRBV20-1; j_call: TRBJ2-5; cdr3_aa: CSARDGLGLQETQYF
v_call: TRBV5-1; j_call: TRBJ1-1; cdr3_aa: CASSLDRGLGNTEAFF
v_call: TRBV2; j_call: TRBJ1-2; cdr3_aa: CASRRAGSDGYTF
v_call: TRBV20-1; j_call: TRBJ2-1; cdr3_aa: CSASGVAGINEQFF
v_call: TRBV12-3/TRBV12-4; j_call: TRBJ2-5; cdr3_aa: CASSLGDLSETQYF
v_call: TRBV7-9; j_call: TRBJ1-4; cdr3_aa: CASSADREGEKLFF
v_call: TRBV12-3/TRBV12-4; j_call: TRBJ2-3; cdr3_aa: CASSLIAGTYSTDTQYF
v_call: TRBV6-5; j_call: TRBJ1-5; cdr3_aa: CASSTGSQLPQHF
v_call: TRBV5-1; j_call: TRBJ2-1; cdr3_aa: CASSLGRGLAAEQFF
v_call: TRBV5-1; j_call: TRBJ2-1; cdr3_aa: CASSLGGGWDYNEQFF
v_call: TRBV3-1; j_call: TRBJ2-4; cdr3_aa: CASSHNPGPENIQYF
v_call: TRBV11-2; j_call: TRBJ2-3; cdr3_aa: CASSSKGRKSTDTQYF
v_call: TRBV12-3/TRBV12-4; j_call: TRBJ1-5; cdr3_aa: CASSSLATSNQPQHF
v_call: TRBV12-3/TRBV12-4; j_call: TRBJ1-5; cdr3_aa: CASTTGGADQPQHF
v_call: TRBV4-1; j_call: TRBJ1-4; cdr3_aa: CASSQDTGGRGEKLFF
v_call: TRBV7-9; j_call: TRBJ2-3; cdr3_aa: CASSLPGLAGDLDTQYF
v_call: TRBV5-1; j_call: TRBJ1-1; cdr3_aa: CASSLTGANTEAFF
v_call: TRBV12-3/TRBV12-4; j_call: TRBJ1-1; cdr3_aa: CASSFLRGWGTEAFF
v_call: TRBV15; j_call: TRBJ2-3; cdr3_aa: CATSKAGAPSSTDTQYF
v_call: TRBV5-1; j_call: TRBJ1-6; cdr3_aa: CASRPGRHNSPLHF
v_call: TRBV28; j_call: TRBJ1-2; cdr3_aa: CASSQAGRDYGYTF
v_call: TRBV24-1; j_call: TRBJ2-2; cdr3_aa: CATSAGARTGELFF
v_call: TRBV7-2; j_call: TRBJ2-7; cdr3_aa: CASSSRLGIAGLPASSYEQYF
v_call: TRBV9; j_call: TRBJ2-7; cdr3_aa: CASSPGYSGHGQYF
v_call: TRBV20-1; j_call: TRBJ2-7; cdr3_aa: CSARAPRGGTVYEQYF
v_call: TRBV23-1; j_call: TRBJ1-6; cdr3_aa: CASSLTIRTQEGNSPLHF
v_call: TRBV6-6; j_call: TRBJ2-2; cdr3_aa: CASRPPATGVGELFF
v_call: TRBV11-2; j_call: TRBJ2-6; cdr3_aa: CASSQTGANVLTF
v_call: TRBV6-1; j_call: TRBJ2-1; cdr3_aa: CAAQGGQEWLSSYNEQFF
v_call: TRBV29-1; j_call: TRBJ2-3; cdr3_aa: CSDTSGSTDTQYF
v_call: TRBV6-5; j_call: TRBJ2-1; cdr3_aa: CASSTAQGLQQFF
v_call: TRBV30; j_call: TRBJ2-6; cdr3_aa: CAWRTTGANVLTF
v_call: TRBV19; j_call: TRBJ2-3; cdr3_aa: CASRAGQDTQYF
v_call: TRBV7-2; j_call: TRBJ2-5; cdr3_aa: CASSLALGLQTQYF
v_call: TRBV29-1; j_call: TRBJ2-7; cdr3_aa: CSVELQSYEQYF
v_call: TRBV5-1; j_call: TRBJ1-1; cdr3_aa: CASSLATGGSGNTEAFF
v_call: TRBV20-1; j_call: TRBJ2-1; cdr3_aa: CSAEEGLADNEQFF
v_call: TRBV13; j_call: TRBJ2-1; cdr3_aa: CASSLALSEQFF
v_call: TRBV7-6; j_call: TRBJ2-5; cdr3_aa: CASSWGETEQETQYF
v_call: TRBV24-1; j_call: TRBJ1-2; cdr3_aa: CATSESGRDGYTF
v_call: TRBV5-1; j_call: TRBJ2-2; cdr3_aa: CASYGGAYGLTGELFF
v_call: TRBV11-3; j_call: TRBJ2-5; cdr3_aa: CASSLAWTAQETQYF
v_call: TRBV15; j_call: TRBJ2-5; cdr3_aa: CATSSGQETQYF
v_call: TRBV5-1; j_call: TRBJ2-7; cdr3_aa: CASSLHPGQPLEQYF
v_call: TRBV28; j_call: TRBJ2-1; cdr3_aa: CASRDSRDYSYNEQFF
v_call: TRBV2; j_call: TRBJ2-1; cdr3_aa: CASSRTAEQFF
v_call: TRBV10-1; j_call: TRBJ2-5; cdr3_aa: CASSESVMGQGVETQYF
v_call: TRBV10-3; j_call: TRBJ2-7; cdr3_aa: CAISTVGGSKYEQYF
v_call: TRBV9; j_call: TRBJ2-3; cdr3_aa: CASSVGTVSRTDTQYF
v_call: TRBV6-2/TRBV6-3; j_call: TRBJ2-2; cdr3_aa: CASSYLAGGPWTGELFF
v_call: TRBV6-5; j_call: TRBJ1-1; cdr3_aa: CASSMTRGEKAFF
v_call: TRBV4-1; j_call: TRBJ2-2; cdr3_aa: CASSQEPALQRENTGELFF
v_call: TRBV27; j_call: TRBJ1-5; cdr3_aa: CASSYGGPQGPQHF
v_call: TRBV6-6; j_call: TRBJ2-1; cdr3_aa: CASSLVDGSYNEQFF
v_call: TRBV7-8; j_call: TRBJ2-7; cdr3_aa: CASSLGSGTSVYEQYF
v_call: TRBV20-1; j_call: TRBJ2-1; cdr3_aa: CSARVLLAGFNEQFF
v_call: TRBV24-1; j_call: TRBJ2-7; cdr3_aa: CATSDLSEQYF